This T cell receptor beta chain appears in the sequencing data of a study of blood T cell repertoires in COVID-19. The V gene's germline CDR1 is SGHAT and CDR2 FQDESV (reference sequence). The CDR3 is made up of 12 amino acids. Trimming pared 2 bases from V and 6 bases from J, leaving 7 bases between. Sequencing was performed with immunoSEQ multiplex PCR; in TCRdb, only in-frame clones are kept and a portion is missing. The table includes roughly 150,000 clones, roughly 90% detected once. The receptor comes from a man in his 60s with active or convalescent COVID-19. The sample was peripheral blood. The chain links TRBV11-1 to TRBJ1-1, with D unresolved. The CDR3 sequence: CASSLYGAEAFF. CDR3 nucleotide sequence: TGTGCCAGCAGCTTATACGGTGCTGAAGCTTTCTTT.